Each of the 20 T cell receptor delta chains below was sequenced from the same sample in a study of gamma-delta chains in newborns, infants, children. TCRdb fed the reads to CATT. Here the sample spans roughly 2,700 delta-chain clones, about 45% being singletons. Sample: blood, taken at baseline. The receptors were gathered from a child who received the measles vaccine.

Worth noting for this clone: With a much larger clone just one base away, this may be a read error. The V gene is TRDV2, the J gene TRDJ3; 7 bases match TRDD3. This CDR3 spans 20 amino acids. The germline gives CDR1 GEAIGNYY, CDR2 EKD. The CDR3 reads CACDTVGGHLSSRDTRQMFF. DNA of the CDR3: TGTGCCTGTGACACCGTTGGGGGACACCTTAGCTCCCGGGACACCCGACAGATGTTTTTC.

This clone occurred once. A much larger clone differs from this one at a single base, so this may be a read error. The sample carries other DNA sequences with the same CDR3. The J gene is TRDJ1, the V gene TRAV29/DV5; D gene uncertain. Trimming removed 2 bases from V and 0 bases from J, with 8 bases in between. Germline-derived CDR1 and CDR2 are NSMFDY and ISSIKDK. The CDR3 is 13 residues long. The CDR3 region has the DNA TGTGCAGCAAGTGAACGGTACACCGATAAACTCATCTTT. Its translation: CAASERYTDKLIF. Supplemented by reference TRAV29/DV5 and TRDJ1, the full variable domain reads DQQVKQNSPSLSVQEGRISILNCDYTNSMFDYFLWYKKYPAEGPTFLISISSIKDKNEDGRFTVFLNKSAKHLSLHIVPSQPGDSAVYFCAASERYTDKLIFGKGTRVTVEP.

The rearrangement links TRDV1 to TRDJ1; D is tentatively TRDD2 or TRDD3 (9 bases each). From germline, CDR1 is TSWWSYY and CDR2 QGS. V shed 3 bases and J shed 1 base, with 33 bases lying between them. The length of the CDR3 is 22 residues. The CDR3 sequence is CALGDTFLLKLGIRWGTDKLIF. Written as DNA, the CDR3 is TGTGCTCTTGGGGATACCTTCCTACTTAAACTGGGGATACGTTGGGGCACCGATAAACTCATCTTT.

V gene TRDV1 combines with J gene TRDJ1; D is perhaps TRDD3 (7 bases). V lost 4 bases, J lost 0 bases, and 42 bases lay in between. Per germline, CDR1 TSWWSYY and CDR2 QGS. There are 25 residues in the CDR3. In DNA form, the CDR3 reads TGTGCTCTTGGGGGCGGCCCCGATCCTTCCCCTTTTACATTACTGGGGCTGGCTTACACCGATAAACTCATCTTT. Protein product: CALGGGPDPSPFTLLGLAYTDKLIF.

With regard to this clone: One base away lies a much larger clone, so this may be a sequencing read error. The CDR3 sequence: CACVLPDFPPRRDTGTDKLIF. CDR3 sequence (DNA): TGTGCCTGTGTCCTACCCGACTTTCCTCCCCGAAGGGATACTGGGACCGATAAACTCATCTTT. The genes are TRDV2 and TRDJ1; D is perhaps TRDD3 (7 bases). V was clipped by 5 bases and J by 2 bases, with 35 bases between them. The germline CDR1 and CDR2 sequences are GEAIGNYY and EKD. The CDR3 loop spans 21 amino acids.

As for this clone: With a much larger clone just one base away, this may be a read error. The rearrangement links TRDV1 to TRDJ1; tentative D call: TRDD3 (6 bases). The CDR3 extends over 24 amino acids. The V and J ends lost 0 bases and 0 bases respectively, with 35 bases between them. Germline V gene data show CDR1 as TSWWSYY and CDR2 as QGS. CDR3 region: CALGELTPSPVPVLGGRYTDKLIF. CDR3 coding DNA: TGTGCTCTTGGGGAACTCACCCCCTCCCCTGTCCCAGTACTGGGAGGGAGGTACACCGATAAACTCATCTTT.

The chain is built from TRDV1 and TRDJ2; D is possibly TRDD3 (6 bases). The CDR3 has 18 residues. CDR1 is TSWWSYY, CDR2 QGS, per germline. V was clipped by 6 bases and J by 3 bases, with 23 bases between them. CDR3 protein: CALGSCFPAGIMTAQLFF. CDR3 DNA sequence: TGTGCTCTTGGCTCCTGCTTCCCAGCGGGGATTATGACAGCACAACTCTTCTTT.

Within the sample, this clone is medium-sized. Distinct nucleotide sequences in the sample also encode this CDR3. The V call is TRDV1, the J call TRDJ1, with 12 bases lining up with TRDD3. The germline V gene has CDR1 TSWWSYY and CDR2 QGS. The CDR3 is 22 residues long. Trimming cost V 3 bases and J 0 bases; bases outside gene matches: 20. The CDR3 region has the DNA TGTGCTCTTGGGGACTGGGCCTTCCTACGAACTGGGGGATACCACTACACCGATAAACTCATCTTT. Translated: CALGDWAFLRTGGYHYTDKLIF.

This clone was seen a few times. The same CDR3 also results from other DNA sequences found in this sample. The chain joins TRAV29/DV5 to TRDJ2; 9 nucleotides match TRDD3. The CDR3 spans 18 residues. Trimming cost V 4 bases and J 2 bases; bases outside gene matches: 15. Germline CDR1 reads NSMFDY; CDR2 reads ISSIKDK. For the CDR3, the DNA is TGTGCAGCACCTCTAGCCGTACTGGGGGAGGAGTTGACAGCACAACTCTTCTTT. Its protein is CAAPLAVLGEELTAQLFF.

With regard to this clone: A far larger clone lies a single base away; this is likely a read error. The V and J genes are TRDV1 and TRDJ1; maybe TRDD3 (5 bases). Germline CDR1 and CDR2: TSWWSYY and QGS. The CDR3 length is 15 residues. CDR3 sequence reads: CALGEAPWDTDKLTF. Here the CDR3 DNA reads TGTGCTCTTGGGGAAGCGCCCTGGGACACCGATAAACTCACCTTT.

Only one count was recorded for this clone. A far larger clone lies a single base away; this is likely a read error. The CDR3 is CALGELIPTLGDVISDKLIF. The DNA of the CDR3 is TGTGCTCTTGGGGAGCTTATTCCCACACTGGGGGATGTTATTTCCGATAAACTCATCTTT. The chain combines TRDV1 with TRDJ1, with TRDD3 matching over 10 bases. This CDR3 comprises 20 residues. With 3 bases clipped from V and 3 bases from J, the junction kept 19 bases outside the gene matches. The germline gives CDR1 TSWWSYY, CDR2 QGS.

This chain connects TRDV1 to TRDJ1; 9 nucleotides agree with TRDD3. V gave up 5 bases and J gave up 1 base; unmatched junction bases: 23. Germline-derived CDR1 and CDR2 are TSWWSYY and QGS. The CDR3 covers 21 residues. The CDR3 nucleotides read TGTGCTCTTGGGCCTTACACCTACGTTAGTAAGGCTGGGGGATTCACCGATAAACTCATCTTT. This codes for CALGPYTYVSKAGGFTDKLIF.

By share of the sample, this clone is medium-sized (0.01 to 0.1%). The CDR3 spells CALGELGLVLTRPRKLIF. In DNA form, the CDR3 reads TGTGCTCTTGGGGAACTAGGTCTGGTCCTAACCCGACCCAGGAAACTCATCTTT. The chain carries TRDV1 and TRDJ1; maybe TRDD2 (5 bases). Germline assignment: CDR1 TSWWSYY and CDR2 QGS. Trimming shortened V by 0 bases and J by 8 bases, and 25 bases separated the two germline ends. CDR3 length equals 18 residues.

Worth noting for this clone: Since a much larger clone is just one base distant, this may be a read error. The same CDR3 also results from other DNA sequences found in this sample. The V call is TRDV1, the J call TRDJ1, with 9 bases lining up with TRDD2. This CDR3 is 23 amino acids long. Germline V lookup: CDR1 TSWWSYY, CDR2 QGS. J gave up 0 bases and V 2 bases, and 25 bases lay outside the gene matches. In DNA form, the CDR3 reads TGTGCTCTTGGGGAAGCCGGCGCCCCTTCCTACGTCTGGGGGTCGGAGGACACCGATAAACTCATCTTT. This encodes CALGEAGAPSYVWGSEDTDKLIF.

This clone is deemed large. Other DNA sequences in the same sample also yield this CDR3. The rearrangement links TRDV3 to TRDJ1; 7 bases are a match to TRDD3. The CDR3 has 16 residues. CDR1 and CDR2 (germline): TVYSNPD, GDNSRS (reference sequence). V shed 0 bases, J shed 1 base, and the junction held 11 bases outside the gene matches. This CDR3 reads CAFRGERWGTTDKLIF. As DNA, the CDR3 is TGTGCCTTTAGAGGTGAAAGATGGGGGACCACCGATAAACTCATCTTT.

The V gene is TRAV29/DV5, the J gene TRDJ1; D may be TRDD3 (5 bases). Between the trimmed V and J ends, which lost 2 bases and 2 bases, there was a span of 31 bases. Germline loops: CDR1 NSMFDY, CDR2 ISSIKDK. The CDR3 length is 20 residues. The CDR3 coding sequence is TGTGCAGCAAGGCCATGGCGTAAGAAGCTATATGGGGACTATACCGATAAACTCATCTTT. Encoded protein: CAARPWRKKLYGDYTDKLIF.

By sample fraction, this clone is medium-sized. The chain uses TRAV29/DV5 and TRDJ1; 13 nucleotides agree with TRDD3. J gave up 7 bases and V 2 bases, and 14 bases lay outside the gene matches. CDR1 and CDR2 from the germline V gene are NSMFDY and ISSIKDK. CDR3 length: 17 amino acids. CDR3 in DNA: TGTGCAGCAAGGTTCCCTTACTGGGGGATACGTCCGGGTAAACTCATCTTT. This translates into CAARFPYWGIRPGKLIF.

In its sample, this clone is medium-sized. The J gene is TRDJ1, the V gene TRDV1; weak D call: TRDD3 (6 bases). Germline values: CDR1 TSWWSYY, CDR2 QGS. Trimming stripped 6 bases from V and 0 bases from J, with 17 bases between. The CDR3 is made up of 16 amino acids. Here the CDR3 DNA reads TGTGCTCTTGGCCCCGTACTGGGTTTTCACACCGATAAACTCATCTTT. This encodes CALGPVLGFHTDKLIF.

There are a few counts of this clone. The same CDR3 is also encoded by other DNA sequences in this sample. In DNA, the CDR3 is TGTGCCTGTGACACCCTACTACTGGGGGAGAGCTCCTGGGACACCCGACAGATGTTTTTC. Encoded protein: CACDTLLLGESSWDTRQMFF. This sequence joins TRDV2 and TRDJ3; 9 bases agree with TRDD3. The CDR3 spans 20 residues. Germline lookup yields CDR1 GEAIGNYY and CDR2 EKD. Unmatched junction bases numbered 8, after V lost 0 bases and J lost 0 bases.

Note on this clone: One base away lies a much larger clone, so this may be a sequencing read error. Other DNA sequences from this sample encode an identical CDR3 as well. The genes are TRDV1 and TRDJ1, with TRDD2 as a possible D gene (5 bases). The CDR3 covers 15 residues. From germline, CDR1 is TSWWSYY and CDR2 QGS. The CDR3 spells CALGSPTSLTDKLIF. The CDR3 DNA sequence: TGCGCTCTTGGGTCACCTACTAGCCTCACCGATAAACTCATCTTT.